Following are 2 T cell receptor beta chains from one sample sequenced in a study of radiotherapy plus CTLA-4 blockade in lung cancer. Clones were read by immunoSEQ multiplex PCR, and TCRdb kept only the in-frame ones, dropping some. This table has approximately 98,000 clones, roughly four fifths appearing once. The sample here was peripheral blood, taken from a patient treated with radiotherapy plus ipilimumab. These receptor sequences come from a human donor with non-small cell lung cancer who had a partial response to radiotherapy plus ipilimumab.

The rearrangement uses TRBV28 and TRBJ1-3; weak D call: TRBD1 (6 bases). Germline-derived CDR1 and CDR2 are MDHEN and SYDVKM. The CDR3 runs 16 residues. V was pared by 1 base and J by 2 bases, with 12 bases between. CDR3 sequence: CASSLSGARAGNTIYF. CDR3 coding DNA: TGTGCCAGCAGTTTATCAGGGGCAAGGGCTGGAAACACCATATATTTT.

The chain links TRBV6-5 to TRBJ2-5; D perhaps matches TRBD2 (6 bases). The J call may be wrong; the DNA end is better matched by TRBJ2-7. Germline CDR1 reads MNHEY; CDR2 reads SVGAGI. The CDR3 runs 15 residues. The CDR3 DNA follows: TGTGCCAGCAGTCACGGCGGGGTGGACTCCTACGAGCAGTACTTC. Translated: CASSHGGVDSYEQYF.